Below are 19 T cell receptor beta chains sequenced from a single sample in a study of blood T cell repertoires in COVID-19. The method was immunoSEQ multiplex PCR; TCRdb's version includes in-frame clones alone and lacks a portion of them. Of fewer than 75,000 clones listed, roughly 89% are singletons. Sequencing input: peripheral blood. All receptors come from an elderly man with acute or convalescent COVID-19.

V usage is TRBV19 and J usage is TRBJ2-7; possible D gene TRBD2, 6 bases. The germline V and J ends were trimmed by 3 bases and 4 bases, with 16 bases remaining between them. Germline V gene data show CDR1 as LNHDA and CDR2 as SQIVND (reference sequence). This CDR3 spans 15 amino acids. CDR3 nucleotide sequence: TGTGCCAGTAGTATCGACAGTTCGGAGGGGTACGAGCAGTACTTC. Translated: CASSIDSSEGYEQYF.

The rearrangement links TRBV18 to TRBJ2-2, with 7 positions matching TRBD1. Unmatched junction bases numbered 14, after V lost 6 bases and J lost 4 bases. The germline CDR1 and CDR2 sequences are KGHSH and LQKENI. CDR3 size: 17 residues. CDR3 in amino acids: CASSSSRQGEVTGELFF. CDR3 DNA: TGTGCCAGCTCTTCCTCGAGACAGGGAGAGGTCACCGGGGAGCTGTTTTTT.

CDR3 nucleotide sequence: TGTGCCAGTACCCCCATAGGGGACAGGGGAAGTGGGGCCAACGTCCTGACTTTC. Its translation is CASTPIGDRGSGANVLTF. V and J are TRBV19 and TRBJ2-6; 10 nucleotides match TRBD1. The germline V gene encodes CDR1 LNHDA and CDR2 SQIVND (reference sequence). The CDR3 is made up of 18 amino acids. V lost 7 bases, J lost 3 bases, and 12 bases stayed unmatched.

The rearrangement uses TRBV4-1 and TRBJ1-1; 8 bases match TRBD1. The CDR3 covers 15 residues. Germline CDR1 MGHRA, CDR2 YSYEKL. Trimming took 1 base from V and 5 from J; bases not matched to a gene: 6. CDR3 coding DNA: TGCGCCAGCAGCCAAGCTCGACAGGGGAATACTGAAGCTTTCTTT. It translates to CASSQARQGNTEAFF.

The rearrangement uses TRBV12-5 and TRBJ2-2; no firm D call. V was shortened by 6 bases and J by 4 bases, with 6 bases between the two germline ends. The germline gives CDR1 LGHNT, CDR2 FRNRAP. The CDR3 has 12 amino acids. The CDR3 reads CASGQFTGELFF. Here the CDR3 DNA reads TGTGCTAGTGGCCAATTCACCGGGGAGCTGTTTTTT. The whole variable domain, remainder taken from reference TRBV12-5 and TRBJ2-2, is DARVTQTPRHKVTEMGQEVTMRCQPILGHNTVFWYRQTMMQGLELLAYFRNRAPLDDSGMPKDRFSAEMPDATLATLKIQPSEPRDSAVYFCASGQFTGELFFGEGSRLTVL.

This chain links TRBV19 with TRBJ2-7; the D gene is possibly TRBD1 (5 bases). Looked up from germline, CDR1 is LNHDA and CDR2 is SQIVND (reference sequence). The length of the CDR3 is 14 residues. The germline V and J ends were trimmed by 5 bases and 4 bases, with 15 bases remaining between them. The CDR3: CASSEVGQTYEQYF. The CDR3 DNA is TGTGCCAGTAGTGAAGTGGGGCAGACTTACGAGCAGTACTTC.

V and J are TRBV27 and TRBJ2-7; D may be TRBD1 (6 bases). Trimming removed 6 bases from V and 7 bases from J, with 13 bases in between. This CDR3 comprises 12 residues. Germline V gene sequence: CDR1 MNHEY, CDR2 SMNVEV (reference sequence). The CDR3 region has the DNA TGTGCCAGCAGCCCTCCAAGGGGGGAGCAGTACTTC. This sequence encodes CASSPPRGEQYF.

This clone was found once. This chain links TRBV19 with TRBJ2-1; D might be TRBD2 (5 bases). The CDR3 is 16 amino acids. Trimming shortened V by 5 bases and J by 0 bases, and 14 bases separated the two germline ends. Germline values: CDR1 LNHDA, CDR2 SQIVND (reference sequence). CDR3 nucleotide sequence: TGTGCCAGTAGTGGCCTAAGCGGAAGCTCCTACAATGAGCAGTTCTTC. It yields the protein CASSGLSGSSYNEQFF.

This clone showed up just once. The rearrangement uses TRBV5-6 and TRBJ2-5; D possibly corresponds to TRBD1 (6 bases). This CDR3 is built from 16 residues. The germline V gene has CDR1 SGHDT and CDR2 YYEEEE. V dropped 2 bases and J dropped 2 bases, with 16 bases sitting between them. In nucleotides, the CDR3 is TGTGCCAGCAGCTTACTTTTAAGGACAGCACAAGAGACCCAGTACTTC. This gives the protein CASSLLLRTAQETQYF. The full variable domain, completed using reference TRBV5-6 and TRBJ2-5, is DAGVTQSPTHLIKTRGQQVTLRCSPKSGHDTVSWYQQALGQGPQFIFQYYEEEERQRGNFPDRFSGHQFPNYSSELNVNALLLGDSALYLCASSLLLRTAQETQYFGPGTRLLVL.

This chain uses TRBV6-5 with TRBJ1-2; maybe TRBD1 (5 bases). This CDR3 is 15 amino acids long. CDR1 and CDR2 (germline): MNHEY, SVGAGI. The ends were cut back, 7 bases at V and 4 bases at J, with 19 bases in the middle. The CDR3 spells CASIQDTGVGYGYTF. Here the CDR3 DNA reads TGTGCCAGCATCCAAGACACGGGGGTAGGCTATGGCTACACCTTC.

The chain uses TRBV5-1 and TRBJ1-1, with D perhaps TRBD1 (6 bases). V was cut by 0 bases and J by 10 bases, with 16 bases left in between. The CDR3 sequence is 14 residues long. Germline CDR1 is SGHRS and CDR2 is YFSETQ. CDR3 in DNA: TGCGCCAGCAGCTTGGACAGGGAGGGGGTAGGAGCTTTCTTT. This translates into CASSLDREGVGAFF.

The genes are TRBV18 and TRBJ1-1; TRBD1 is a possible D gene (5 bases). V gave up 3 bases and J gave up 0 bases, with 14 bases separating them. CDR1 KGHSH and CDR2 LQKENI come from the germline V gene. The CDR3 totals 16 residues. CDR3 sequence reads: CASSPQGQGMNTEAFF. The CDR3 DNA is TGTGCCAGCTCACCGCAGGGTCAAGGCATGAACACTGAAGCTTTCTTT.

The chain has TRBV30 and TRBJ2-2, with D tentatively TRBD2 (5 bases). CDR3 length equals 15 residues. Trimming cost V 4 bases and J 3 bases, with 15 bases left between them. CDR1 is GTSNPN, CDR2 SVGIG, per germline (reference sequence). CDR3 in DNA: TGTGCCTGGACCTTCGGGCTCGGGGACACCGGGGAGCTGTTTTTT. As protein: CAWTFGLGDTGELFF.

V and J are TRBV30 and TRBJ1-1; TRBD1 might be the D (6 bases). Germline-derived CDR1 and CDR2 are GTSNPN and SVGIG (reference sequence). The ends were cut back, 0 bases at V and 7 bases at J, with 12 bases in the middle. The CDR3 is made up of 13 amino acids. CDR3 protein: CAWSVGRGSEAFF. In nucleotides, the CDR3 is TGTGCCTGGAGTGTGGGCAGGGGTAGTGAAGCTTTCTTT.

This sequence joins TRBV3-1 (or the pseudogene TRBV3-2) and TRBJ2-6; D unclear. Trimming shortened V by 4 bases and J by 0 bases, and 7 bases separated the two germline ends. The CDR3 has 15 residues. Per the germline V gene, CDR1 is LGHDT and CDR2 is YNNKEL (reference sequence). The chain's CDR3 is CASSRRSSGANVLTF. In nucleotides, the CDR3 is TGTGCCAGCAGCCGCAGAAGCTCTGGGGCCAACGTCCTGACTTTC.

This rearrangement joins TRBV5-1 to TRBJ1-1, with 8 bases aligning to TRBD1. This CDR3 has 13 residues. CDR1 is SGHRS and CDR2 is YFSETQ in the germline V gene. With 2 bases clipped from V and 13 bases from J, the junction kept 10 bases outside the gene matches. The CDR3 spells CASSLRSGGAYFF. The CDR3 coding sequence is TGCGCCAGCAGCTTAAGGTCAGGGGGCGCGTATTTCTTT.

V is TRBV11-2 and J is TRBJ2-7; D may be TRBD1 (6 bases). With 0 bases removed from V and 1 base from J, the gap between germline ends came to 13 bases. CDR1 is SGHAT, CDR2 FQNNGV, per germline. The CDR3 is 16 amino acids. This CDR3 is CASSLDSGAFSYEQYF. CDR3 DNA sequence: TGTGCCAGCAGCTTAGATTCAGGGGCTTTTTCCTACGAGCAGTACTTC.

The chain links TRBV6-4 to TRBJ2-1; TRBD1 matches at 9 bases. The J segment lost 10 bases and the V segment lost 2 bases, leaving 3 bases of the junction unmatched. CDR1 and CDR2 (germline): MRHNA, SNTAGT. The CDR3 loop spans 13 amino acids. The CDR3: CASSDLGTGEQFF. DNA of the CDR3: TGTGCCAGCAGTGACCTCGGGACAGGGGAGCAGTTCTTC.

V is TRBV11-2 and J is TRBJ1-6; TRBD1 is a possible D gene (5 bases). The V gene lost 2 bases and the J gene lost 6 bases, with 11 bases spanning the gap. Germline CDR1 and CDR2: SGHAT and FQNNGV. The CDR3 extends over 15 amino acids. The CDR3 sequence: CASSLNGGTNSPLHF. The CDR3, as DNA: TGTGCCAGCAGCTTAAACGGGGGGACTAATTCACCCCTCCACTTT. The whole variable domain, remainder taken from reference TRBV11-2 and TRBJ1-6, is EAGVAQSPRYKIIEKRQSVAFWCNPISGHATLYWYQQILGQGPKLLIQFQNNGVVDDSQLPKDRFSAERLKGVDSTLKIQPAKLEDSAVYLCASSLNGGTNSPLHFGNGTRLTVT.